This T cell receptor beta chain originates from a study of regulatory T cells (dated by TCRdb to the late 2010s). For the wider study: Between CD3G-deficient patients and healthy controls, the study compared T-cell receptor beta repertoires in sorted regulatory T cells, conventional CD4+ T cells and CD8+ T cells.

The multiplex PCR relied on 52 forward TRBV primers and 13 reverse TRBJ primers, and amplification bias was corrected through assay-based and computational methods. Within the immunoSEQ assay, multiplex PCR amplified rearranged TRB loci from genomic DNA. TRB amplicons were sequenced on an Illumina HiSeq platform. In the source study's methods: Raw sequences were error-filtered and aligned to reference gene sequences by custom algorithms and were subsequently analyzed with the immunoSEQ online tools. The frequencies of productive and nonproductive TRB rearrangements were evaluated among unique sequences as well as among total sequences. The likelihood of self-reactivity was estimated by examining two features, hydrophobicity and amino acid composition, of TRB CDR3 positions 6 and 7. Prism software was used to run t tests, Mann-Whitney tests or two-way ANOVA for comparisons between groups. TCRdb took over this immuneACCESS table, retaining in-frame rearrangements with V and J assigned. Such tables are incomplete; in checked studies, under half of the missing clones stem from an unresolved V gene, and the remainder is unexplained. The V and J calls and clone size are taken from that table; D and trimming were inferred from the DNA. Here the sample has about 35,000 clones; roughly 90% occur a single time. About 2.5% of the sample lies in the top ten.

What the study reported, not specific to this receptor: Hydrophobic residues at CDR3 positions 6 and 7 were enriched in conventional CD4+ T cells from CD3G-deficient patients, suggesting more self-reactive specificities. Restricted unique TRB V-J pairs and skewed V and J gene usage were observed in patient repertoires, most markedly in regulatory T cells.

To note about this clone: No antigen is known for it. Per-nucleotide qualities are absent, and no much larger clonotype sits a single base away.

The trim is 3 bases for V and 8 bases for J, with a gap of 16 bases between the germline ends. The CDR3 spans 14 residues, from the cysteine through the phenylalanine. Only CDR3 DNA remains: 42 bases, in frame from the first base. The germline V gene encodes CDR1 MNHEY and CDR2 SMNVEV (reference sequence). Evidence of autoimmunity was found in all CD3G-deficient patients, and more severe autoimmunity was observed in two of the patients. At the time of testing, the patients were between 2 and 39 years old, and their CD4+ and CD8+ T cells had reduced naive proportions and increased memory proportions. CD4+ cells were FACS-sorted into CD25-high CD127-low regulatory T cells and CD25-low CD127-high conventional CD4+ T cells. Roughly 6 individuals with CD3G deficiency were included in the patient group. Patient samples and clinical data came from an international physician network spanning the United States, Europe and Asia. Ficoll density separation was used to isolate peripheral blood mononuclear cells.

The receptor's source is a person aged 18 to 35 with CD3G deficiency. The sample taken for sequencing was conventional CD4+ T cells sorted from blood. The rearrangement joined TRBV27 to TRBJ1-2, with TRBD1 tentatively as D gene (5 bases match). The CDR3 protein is CASSFFRDSPGYTF. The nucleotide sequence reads TGTGCCAGCAGTTTTTTCAGGGACTCTCCAGGCTACACCTTC.